The entry below describes one T cell receptor beta chain. No antigen is known for it. V gave up 3 bases and J gave up 2 bases, with 15 bases separating them. Germline V gene lookup returns CDR1 MDHEN and CDR2 SYDVKM. The CDR3 contains 16 residues. A CD45RO/CCR7/CD25/CD127/CD95/CD27 panel sorted naive, central memory, regulatory and stem cell-like memory CD4+ cells. This entry is derived from a study of beta chain features in type 1 diabetes. Study in general: In all, around 110,000,000 sorted cells from all samples were analyzed. The study's findings and limits: Possibly, sequencing cDNA over-represented cells that had high TCR expression levels. Type 1 diabetes patients had moderately but significantly shorter TCRB CDR3s in all four CD4+ subsets. Patients and controls would be equally affected if PCR favored shorter templates.

Expressed TCRB transcripts were sequenced, since all the RNA that had been isolated was reverse transcribed. Using immunoSEQ multiplex PCR, the repertoire was profiled, and TCRdb retains in-frame clones only, with some absent. The data contain tens of thousands of clones, roughly 39% of them singletons. The receptor was isolated from a man aged 25 to 40 with type 1 diabetes. The sample was Tregs from blood. The chain is built from TRBV28 and TRBJ2-3; no definite D call. The CDR3 DNA follows: TGTGCCAGCAGTTTCCCACAGAGTCTCACCACAGATACGCAGTATTTT. Translation gives CASSFPQSLTTDTQYF.